This entry features one TCR beta chain sequence. The V gene end was trimmed by 5 bases and the J gene end by 3 bases; junction bases not matched to a gene: 7. This CDR3 spans 15 amino acids. The germline V gene encodes CDR1 SGHAT and CDR2 FQNNGV. Clones were read by immunoSEQ multiplex PCR, and TCRdb kept only the in-frame ones, dropping some. The repertoire consists of fewer than 85,000 clones, with around nine tenths occurring once and the leading ten covering approximately 3%. Fresh-frozen tumor tissue and more than two years of survival data were available for all. The record originates from a study of glioma-infiltrating T cells after dendritic cell vaccination.

Specimen: blood, collected before dendritic cell vaccination. The TCR was taken from a human donor with glioblastoma. V is TRBV11-2 and J is TRBJ2-7; the match to TRBD1 covers 10 bases. The CDR3 sequence: CASSGSGQGNYEQYF. The CDR3 DNA reads as TGTGCCAGCAGCGGGTCGGGACAGGGGAACTACGAGCAGTACTTC.